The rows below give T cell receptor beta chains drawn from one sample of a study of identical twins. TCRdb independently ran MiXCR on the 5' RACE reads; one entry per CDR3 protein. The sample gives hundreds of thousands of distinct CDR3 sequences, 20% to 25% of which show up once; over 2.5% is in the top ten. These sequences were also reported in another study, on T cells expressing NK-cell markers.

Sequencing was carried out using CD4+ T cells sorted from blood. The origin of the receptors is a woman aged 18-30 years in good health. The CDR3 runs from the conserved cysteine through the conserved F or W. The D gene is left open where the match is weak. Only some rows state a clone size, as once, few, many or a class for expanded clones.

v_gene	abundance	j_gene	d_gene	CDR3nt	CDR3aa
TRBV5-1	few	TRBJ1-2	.	TGCGCCAGCAGCTTGGCCGGGAGGGATAACTATGGCTACACCTTC	CASSLAGRDNYGYTF
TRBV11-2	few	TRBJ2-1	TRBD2	TGTGCCAGCAGCTTAATTCCTAGCGGGATTCGTAGCTCCTACAATGAGCAGTTCTTC	CASSLIPSGIRSSYNEQFF
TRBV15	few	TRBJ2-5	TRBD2	TGTGCCACCAGCAGCGGGGGGGTGTACCAAGAGACCCAGTACTTC	CATSSGGVYQETQYF
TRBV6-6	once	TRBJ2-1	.	TGTGCCAGCAGTTACCAACCCTACAATGAGCAGTTCTTC	CASSYQPYNEQFF
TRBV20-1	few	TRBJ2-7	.	TGCAGTGCTGTACGGGGGACGGACGAGCAGTACTTC	CSAVRGTDEQYF
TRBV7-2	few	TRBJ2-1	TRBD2	TGTGCCAGCAGCCGGACTAGCGGGAGGGCGAGCAGGTTCTTC	CASSRTSGRASRFF
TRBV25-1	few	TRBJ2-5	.	TGTGCCAGCAGTGAACCAGGTAGAGTGGAGACCCAGTACTTC	CASSEPGRVETQYF
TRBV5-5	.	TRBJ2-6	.	TGTGCCAGCAGCTTGGGGCGCGGGACTGGGGCCAACGTCCTGACTTTC	CASSLGRGTGANVLTF
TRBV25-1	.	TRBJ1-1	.	TGTGCCAGCAGTGAAGGGATCGGAGCTTTCTTT	CASSEGIGAFF
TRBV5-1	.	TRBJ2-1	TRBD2	TGCGCCAGCAGCTTGGCCAGACTAGCGGGGGGCCCAGAGCAGTTCTTC	CASSLARLAGGPEQFF